Here is one TCR beta chain with its context. The antigen remains undetermined. This entry is derived from a study of cytomegalovirus exposure and HLA in healthy donors. Study summary: The 120 or so validation repertoires were reported in a later analysis to have been generated on the same platform as the approximately 700 first-cohort repertoires.

Per the germline V gene, CDR1 is ENHRY and CDR2 is SYGVKD. The CDR3 loop spans 12 amino acids. Between the trimmed V and J ends, which lost 1 base and 8 bases, there was a span of 8 bases. General observations from the study: The study recorded more than 150 TCR beta chains that were cytomegalovirus-associated. The authors confirmed in vitro that a few CMV-associated chains were specific for CMV antigens. Cytomegalovirus status, reportedly, was diagnosed with high specificity and sensitivity by the classifier.

Here immunoSEQ multiplex PCR was the method, and the copy in TCRdb shows in-frame clones only, minus some. The data contain about 140,000 clones, around nine tenths of them singletons. The receptor was derived from a woman in her late teens or twenties in good health and CMV-seropositive. The rearrangement links TRBV10-3 to TRBJ1-1; D perhaps matches TRBD1 (5 bases). Sample: PBMCs. This CDR3 reads CAISEWGTEAFF. The CDR3 coding sequence is TGTGCCATCAGTGAGTGGGGCACCGAAGCTTTCTTT.